This T cell receptor beta chain was observed in a study of blood T cell repertoires in COVID-19. Assay used: immunoSEQ multiplex PCR; TCRdb lists only in-frame clones, some missing. The repertoire holds roughly 200,000 clones, about 88% seen once, with roughly a sixth in the top ten. This CDR3 has 18 amino acids. V lost 1 base and J lost 3; bases outside the gene matches: 11. Germline-derived CDR1 and CDR2 are MNHEY and SMNVEV (reference sequence). The source is a man between 45 and 60 years old with COVID-19, enrolled during active disease. What was sequenced was peripheral blood. This chain joins TRBV27 and TRBJ1-5; TRBD1 aligns across 8 bases. The CDR3 coding sequence is TGTGCCAGCAGTTTATACTCAGGGGGCTCAAGGGACAATCAGCCCCAGCATTTT. Protein: CASSLYSGGSRDNQPQHF.